The clone carrying this T cell receptor (beta chain) occurred many times. The antigen remains unidentified. Trimming took 5 bases from V and 1 from J; bases not matched to a gene: 4. From germline, CDR1 is SGHTA and CDR2 FQGNSA. This CDR3 contains 14 residues. TCRdb independently ran MiXCR on the reads; one entry per CDR3 protein. The sample includes 900,000 to 950,000 distinct CDR3 sequences, approximately 30% of them seen just once. The data originate from a study of T cell repertoires in cytomegalovirus infection. Study as a whole: Used in the study were CMV epitopes, some recently identified and HLA-C-restricted, others well-studied and HLA-B-restricted. It can be stated that public TCR beta signatures indicated CMV infection as well as a matching HLA type.

Study results and limitations: Cumulative public TCR beta family frequency identified carriers of CMV plus the relevant HLA.

Material: cultured CD8+ T cells from PBMCs, obtained from culture after CMV antigen stimulation. This clonotype originated in a human donor in good health (CMV status not recorded). Some clones in this sample may be carry-over from other donors' samples. The chain is built from TRBV7-2 and TRBJ1-1; 7 bases are a match to TRBD1. The chain's CDR3 is CASSLRGRNTEAFF. DNA for the CDR3: TGTGCCAGCAGCCTCAGGGGGAGGAACACTGAAGCTTTCTTT.